One and the same sample provided the 8 T cell receptor beta chains below, sequenced in a study of CD4 T cell repertoires in COVID-19. The method was immunoSEQ multiplex PCR; TCRdb's version includes in-frame clones alone and lacks a portion of them. The repertoire holds approximately 75,000 clones, about four fifths seen once, with around 0.59% in the top ten. This specimen consisted of CD4+ T cells from peripheral blood, obtained after recovery from COVID-19. The receptors originated from a human donor who had COVID-19.

This chain links TRBV3-1 (or the pseudogene TRBV3-2) with TRBJ1-2; tentative D call: TRBD1 (5 bases). V lost 1 base, J lost 8 bases, and 17 bases lay in between. The germline CDR1 and CDR2 sequences are LGHDT and YNNKEL (reference sequence). The CDR3 consists of 15 residues. The CDR3 DNA reads TGTGCCAGCAGCCAAGGGCCAGGGAGGATGGGGGGCTACACCTTC. It codes for CASSQGPGRMGGYTF.

This clone has just a few counts. V usage is TRBV6-6 and J usage is TRBJ1-1, with D tentatively TRBD1 (5 bases). V was clipped by 5 bases and J by 2 bases, with 9 bases between them. The V gene's germline CDR1 is MNHNY and CDR2 SVGAGI (reference sequence). This CDR3 is built from 13 residues. The CDR3 DNA sequence: TGTGCCAGCAGTCGACAGTCCAACACTGAAGCTTTCTTT. Amino acid sequence: CASSRQSNTEAFF.

The chain is built from TRBV18 and TRBJ2-7; TRBD2 might be the D (7 bases). Germline V gives CDR1 KGHSH, CDR2 LQKENI. V gave up 3 bases and J gave up 5 bases, with 11 bases separating them. The CDR3 is 13 amino acids. CDR3 DNA: TGTGCCAGCTCACCTTCGGGGGGCAACGAGCAGTACTTC. This encodes CASSPSGGNEQYF.

The chain joins TRBV7-8 to TRBJ1-2, with 7 bases aligning to TRBD1. Germline CDR1 reads SGHVS; CDR2 reads FQNEAQ. Trimming removed 6 bases from V and 7 bases from J; junction bases left unmatched: 8. This CDR3 is built from 13 residues. CDR3 sequence reads: CASSYDREVGYTF. CDR3 DNA: TGTGCCAGCAGTTACGACAGGGAAGTTGGCTACACCTTC.

J is TRBJ2-5 and V is TRBV27; D perhaps matches TRBD2 (6 bases). Germline V lookup: CDR1 MNHEY, CDR2 SMNVEV (reference sequence). The germline V and J ends were trimmed by 8 bases and 9 bases, with 19 bases remaining between them. This CDR3 spans 13 amino acids. In DNA, the CDR3 is TGTGCCAGCTCGTCTGCGGGACTTGGGTCCCAGTACTTC. Translating it yields CASSSAGLGSQYF.

This chain links TRBV6-5 with TRBJ1-2; TRBD1 is a possible D gene (6 bases). CDR3 length: 13 residues. Between the trimmed V and J ends, which lost 7 bases and 8 bases, there was a span of 17 bases. Germline lookup yields CDR1 MNHEY and CDR2 SVGAGI. The CDR3 nucleotides read TGTGCCAGCACCTTATGGGGGGCCAGCGGCTACACCTTC. It codes for CASTLWGASGYTF.

The V and J genes are TRBV7-2 and TRBJ1-6; TRBD1 matches 7 bases. Germline CDR1 and CDR2: SGHTA and FQGNSA. The CDR3 totals 12 residues. J was trimmed by 19 bases and V by 5 bases; bases with no gene match: 11. DNA of the CDR3: TGTGCCAGCAGCCGCGAGACAGGGCCCTGGCACTTT. This sequence encodes CASSRETGPWHF. Based on the CDR3 plus reference TRBV7-2 and TRBJ1-6, the full variable domain is GAGVSQSPSNKVTEKGKDVELRCDPISGHTALYWYRQSLGQGLEFLIYFQGNSAPDKSGLPSDRFSAERTGGSVSTLTIQRTQQEDSAVYLCASSRETGPWHFGNGTRLTVT.

The chain links TRBV3-1 (or the pseudogene TRBV3-2) to TRBJ2-1, with 7 positions matching TRBD1. The CDR3 extends over 15 amino acids. The V segment lost 4 bases and the J segment 3 bases; nucleotides outside the gene matches: 6. Looked up from germline, CDR1 is LGHDT and CDR2 is YNNKEL (reference sequence). CDR3 protein: CASSPRQGYYNEQFF. The DNA of the CDR3 is TGTGCCAGCAGCCCGCGACAGGGATACTACAATGAGCAGTTCTTC.